This TCR beta chain was documented in a study of vaccination and CD4 T cells after COVID-19 (dated by TCRdb to 2022 to 2024). Study-wide context: In the convalescent cohort there were six males and four females, among whom were two Hispanic individuals, seven Caucasians, two Asians and one multiracial person. Participants received two doses of either the Pfizer-BioNTech BNT162b2 vaccine (n=8) or the Moderna mRNA-1273 vaccine (n=2). Post-COVID blood samples were collected from convalescent patients a median of approximately 93 days after diagnosis, with a range of about 30 to 180 days. Post-vaccine blood samples were taken a median of 72 days after the second vaccine dose, with a range of about 13 to 250 days. The cultures were stimulated with overlapping spike peptide pools from SARS-CoV-2 and from the common cold coronaviruses HCoV-NL63, HCoV-OC43 and HCoV-229E. Control cultures received a CEFX viral epitope pool as the positive control, an HIV-1 Nef peptide pool as the negative control, or no peptide. The spike-specific CD4+ TCR repertoire was compared before and after mRNA vaccination in approximately 9 COVID-19 convalescent patients and a handful of infection-naive healthy vaccine recipients. In an earlier paper using these donors, memory CD4+ T cell crossreactivity between SARS-CoV-2 and common cold coronavirus spike proteins was assessed at the TCR clonotype level.

Overall study outcomes, separate from this receptor: Nearly all vaccine-specific clones in convalescent patients (304 of 307) were mono-reactive for SARS-CoV-2 spike rather than cross-reactive with common cold coronaviruses. An increase in the median number of SARS-CoV-2-reactive clonotypes from 21 after infection to roughly 38 after vaccination was observed, but the change was not found to be significant. In convalescent patients, a median around 90% of post-vaccine SARS-CoV-2-reactive clones were detected only after vaccination, suggesting vaccine-specific priming. Only a relatively small number of convalescent patients were included in the study, and early timepoints following natural infection were not analyzed.

This clonotype was recorded a few times. The target of this receptor is not known. It has no much larger one-base neighbor in the sample; base qualities were not kept. Libraries came from PCR. DNA from cultured CD4+ T cells was subjected to TCR sequencing with the Oncomine TCR Beta short-read assay at the Johns Hopkins FTIC core. The QIAamp micro DNA kit was used to extract genomic DNA from the cultured CD4+ T cells. The Oncomine TCR Beta libraries from cultured CD4+ T cells were pooled using unique dual indexes and then sequenced on an Illumina iSeq 100. In the paper's pipeline: Non-productive sequences were filtered out, and CDR3s that did not start with C, did not end with F or W, or were shorter than 7 amino acids were discarded. Antigen-specific clonotypes were identified with the MANAFEST web application by comparing peptide-stimulated wells with reference and other culture wells. An FDR below 0.05, an odds ratio above 5, and a productive frequency above 0.1% in at least two of three replicate wells were required for clones to be considered positive. Cross-reactive clonotypes were defined as significantly expanded in both SARS-CoV-2 spike wells and at least one common cold coronavirus spike condition. CDR3 homology was assessed with Levenshtein distances (stringdist) and unrooted phylogenetic trees (ape) in R version 3.6.1. Using fastp trimming at Q25 and MiXCR clonotype assembly, TCRdb reanalyzed the public sequencing data and kept in-frame beta chains. Rows with one shared CDR3 protein collapse into an entry with the most common genes and DNA. The V and J calls were not made by the authors but by TCRdb's processing. The table for this sample lists roughly 10,000 distinct CDR3 sequences; about 40% of them were counted only once. In total, the top ten clones hold roughly 15% of the sample.

The treatment or condition label, as the study defines it: roughly nine-day PBMC culture with coronavirus spike peptide pools or control peptides (ViraFEST assay). CD4+ T cells from unexposed donors were collected before the COVID-19 pandemic (2011-2018). The study used the ViraFEST assay, which expanded antigen-specific T cells with peptide pools and then identified expanded clonotypes by TCR sequencing. Each well held 2 million or so PBMCs cultured in IMDM containing approximately 5% human AB serum and about 10 IU/ml IL-2, with about 9.1 ug/ml peptide pools added. On days 3 and 7, half of the culture medium was replaced with fresh IL-2-containing medium. Once the cells had been in culture for over nine days, the EasySep CD4+ T cell isolation kit was used to isolate CD4+ T cells by negative selection. As cell numbers permitted, CD4+ T cells from unexposed donors were tested for reactivity to SARS-CoV-2 S and N and to four common cold coronavirus spike pools. Ficoll-Paque Plus gradient centrifugation was used to isolate PBMCs from whole blood, and the isolated PBMCs were then either used fresh or cryopreserved at -140C. Triplicate wells were generally used for each culture condition. The leukapheresis product used for the unexposed donors was purchased from a commercial source.

The germline V and J ends show losses of 8 bases and 4 bases respectively, and no gene match explains 6 bases of the junction. Its CDR3 holds 15 amino acids, cysteine through phenylalanine. Only the CDR3 portion is preserved as DNA: 45 bases, with reading frame beginning at the first base. CDR1 and CDR2, looked up from the germline V gene, are ENHRY and SYGVKD. The source is a human donor in good health. Input material: CD4+ T cells from blood, cultured in vitro. The chain uses TRBV10-3 and TRBJ2-2; 11 bases in the junction line up with TRBD2. CDR3 sequence: CAIQGGLAVTGELFF. The sequenced DNA is TGTGCCATCCAGGGGGGACTAGCGGTCACCGGGGAGCTGTTTTTT.